This T cell receptor (beta chain) is drawn from a study of CD8+ T cells in alopecia areata. Isolated RNA was reverse transcribed into cDNA used as the sequencing template. Measured with immunoSEQ multiplex PCR; TCRdb has only the in-frame clones, and not every one. In the table there are some 100,000 clones, 44% of which are singletons. Treatment described: oral pan-JAK inhibitor, 5-10 mg twice daily. Germline V CDR1 and CDR2: SQVTM, ANQGSEA. The CDR3 has 12 residues. This clone was seen a single time. An end of the junction differs from the germline gene, which may be a read error. The sequence came from a human donor with alopecia areata. The sequencing used CD8+ T cells sorted from blood, collected at week 24, from a patient treated with tofacitinib. V gene TRBV29-1 combines with J gene TRBJ1-1; D perhaps matches TRBD1 (5 bases). The DNA of the CDR3 is TGCAACGTTCTCAGGGAGAACACTGAAGCTTTCTTT. Translated: CNVLRENTEAFF.